Presented here are 7 T cell receptor beta chains from one specimen sequenced in a study of cytomegalovirus exposure and HLA in healthy donors. Primers: 60 Vbeta forward and 13 Jbeta reverse. The method was immunoSEQ multiplex PCR; TCRdb's version includes in-frame clones alone and lacks a portion of them. The table includes 150,000 to 180,000 clones, about 68% detected once. The sequenced sample was PBMCs. The source is a man aged 25 to 40 in good health and CMV-seronegative.

The chain links TRBV11-3 to TRBJ1-4, with TRBD1 as a possible D gene (5 bases). V lost 6 bases and J lost 3, with 14 bases in between. The germline CDR1 and CDR2 sequences are SGHNT and YENEEA. The CDR3 is made up of 15 amino acids. CDR3: CASSRPLRANEKLFF. CDR3 in DNA: TGTGCCAGCAGTAGACCGCTCAGGGCTAATGAAAAACTGTTTTTT.

This clone was counted only a few times. The identical CDR3 is also encoded by other nucleotide sequences in the sample. This chain uses TRBV6-5 with TRBJ2-2; D may be TRBD1 (5 bases). Deletions cut 0 bases from V and 4 bases from J, with 9 bases between. The CDR3 is 15 residues long. Germline assignment: CDR1 MNHEY and CDR2 SVGAGI. CDR3 region: CASSYSQGGTGELFF. The CDR3, as DNA: TGTGCCAGCAGTTACTCCCAGGGCGGCACCGGGGAGCTGTTTTTT.

This sequence joins TRBV28 and TRBJ2-5; D not resolved. This CDR3 spans 11 amino acids. V dropped 4 bases and J dropped 2 bases, with 2 bases sitting between them. Germline CDR1 MDHEN, CDR2 SYDVKM. CDR3 loop: CASSSQETQYF. The CDR3, as DNA: TGTGCCAGCAGTTCGCAAGAGACCCAGTACTTC.

As concerns this clone: At one end, the junction sequence differs from germline, possibly due to a read error. The CDR3 reads CASKGSKDTQYF. CDR3 in DNA: TGTGCCAGCAAAGGGAGCAAAGATACGCAGTATTTT. V usage is TRBV5-6 and J usage is TRBJ2-3; possible D gene TRBD2, 5 bases. CDR3 length: 12 amino acids. Looked up from germline, CDR1 is SGHDT and CDR2 is YYEEEE.

This clone was detected once. In DNA form, the CDR3 reads TGTGCCAGCAGCTTGCTAGCGGGGGTCACCGGGGAGCTGTTTTTT. It codes for CASSLLAGVTGELFF. The chain recombines TRBV7-9 with TRBJ2-2, with 10 bases fitting TRBD2. Trimming at V came to 3 bases and at J to 4 bases, leaving 2 bases not matched to a gene. The CDR3 sequence is 15 residues long. In germline, CDR1 is SEHNR, CDR2 FQNEAQ (reference sequence).

A few counts support this clone. The rearrangement joins TRBV6-1 to TRBJ2-7, with D perhaps TRBD1 (5 bases). Germline V gene lookup returns CDR1 MNHNS and CDR2 SASEGT. Deletions cut 5 bases from V and 3 bases from J, with 14 bases between. CDR3 size: 14 residues. CDR3: CASSSLGRVYEQYF. CDR3 bases: TGTGCCAGCAGTTCCCTGGGCAGGGTCTACGAGCAGTACTTC.

This rearrangement joins TRBV5-1 to TRBJ1-2; unclear D gene. The germline gives CDR1 SGHRS, CDR2 YFSETQ. Trimming took 0 bases from V and 4 from J, leaving 7 bases between them. CDR3 length: 13 residues. CDR3 in DNA: TGCGCCAGCAGCTTGGGGCAGGTCTATGGCTACACCTTC. Translated, it gives CASSLGQVYGYTF.